This T cell receptor beta chain derives from a study of T cells in localized non-small cell lung cancer. This clone was observed a handful of times. Generated by immunoSEQ multiplex PCR, the TCRdb table keeps only in-frame clones and is missing some. The data show about 700 clones, around 19% seen once. The clonotype was recovered from a male donor at least 60 years old with stage III squamous cell lung carcinoma. This specimen was lung tumor tissue, taken before any cancer treatment.

CDR3 amino acids: CASSLETRRKLFF. For the CDR3, the DNA is TGTGCCAGCAGTTTAGAAACTCGGAGAAAACTGTTTTTT. The V call is TRBV28, the J call TRBJ1-4; the D is unclear. This CDR3 is built from 13 residues. Trimming took 2 bases from V and 10 from J, leaving 11 bases between them. The germline V gene encodes CDR1 MDHEN and CDR2 SYDVKM.